The rows below give T cell receptor beta chains drawn from one sample of a study of T cell responses to AZD1222 COVID-19 vaccine. Only in-frame clones appear in the TCRdb table, and some are missing; sequencing was by immunoSEQ multiplex PCR. The table shows around 110,000 clones, with approximately 93% occurring only once. The sequencing used peripheral blood, collected on day 0 of AZD1222 vaccination. The receptors here all came from an adult in good health. Both conserved end residues are part of each CDR3. The listing skips clone size in some rows; elsewhere it reads once, few, many or a size class.

>TRBJ1-1|.|TRBV28|15
CASSSSPRKDDEAFF
>TRBJ2-5|.|TRBV11-1|15
CASSSRLAGVETQYF
>TRBJ2-2|.|TRBV7-7|17
CASSFLGTSGSPGELFF
>TRBJ2-5|.|TRBV3-1/TRBV3-2|13
CASTRDRGETQYF
>TRBJ1-1|.|TRBV7-9|15
CASSSLTAMNTEAFF
>TRBJ1-2|.|TRBV28|15
CASAFRLRDRVGYTF
>TRBJ2-4|.|TRBV5-1|16
CANSPAQGIAKNIQYF
>TRBJ2-7|.|TRBV5-1|16
CASSSTPGTRGSEQYF
>TRBJ2-7|.|TRBV4-1|14
CASSQLFVSYEQYF
>TRBJ1-6|.|TRBV30|14
CAWSASGGDSPLHF
>TRBJ1-1|.|TRBV18|12
CASSPLDTEAFF
>TRBJ2-3|.|TRBV19|11
CASSGADTQYF
>TRBJ2-2|.|TRBV6-4|14
CASQTGTNTGELFF
>TRBJ1-1|.|TRBV4-1|15
CASSRGQGGNTEAFF
>TRBJ2-2|.|TRBV5-1|14
CASSFSERGGELFF
>TRBJ1-1|.|TRBV24-1|14
CATSDSQRLNVAFF
>TRBJ1-1|.|TRBV2|12
CASNPGLQEAFF
>TRBJ1-1|.|TRBV7-3|13
CASSLSANTEAFF
>TRBJ2-3|.|TRBV11-2|18
CASSLDLLAGGRIDTQYF
>TRBJ2-6|.|TRBV19|17
CASSKDRLYSGANVLTF
>TRBJ1-5|once|TRBV27|14
CASRDRLGNQPQHF
>TRBJ1-5|.|TRBV21-1|17
CASVSGTGDPFYQPQHF
>TRBJ1-1|.|TRBV27|13
CASRFGGNTEAFF
>TRBJ1-2|.|TRBV3-1/TRBV3-2|15
CASSHRTGGPYGYTF
>TRBJ2-3|.|TRBV3-1/TRBV3-2|17
CASSQATTSWGTDTQYF
>TRBJ2-3|.|TRBV7-9|14
CASSLSGSADTQYF
>TRBJ1-5|.|TRBV6-5|12
CATQSGNQPQHF
>TRBJ2-7|.|TRBV6-5|14
CASSRVAGEYEQYF
>TRBJ2-5|once|TRBV30|14
CAWSPGPPAETQYF
>TRBJ2-7|.|TRBV10-1|15
CASREGGRALCEQYF
>TRBJ2-5|.|TRBV14|16
CASSLPFSGAQETQYF
>TRBJ1-2|.|TRBV6-5|15
CASKERAGPLYGYTF
>TRBJ1-6|once|TRBV28|15
CASSFSDRERSPLHF
>TRBJ2-4|.|TRBV5-6|14
CASSFRAAPNIQYF
>TRBJ1-1|.|TRBV6-4|16
CASSDSDRGVNTEAFF
>TRBJ2-1|.|TRBV18|14
CASSLLAGGNEQFF
>TRBJ1-4|.|TRBV28|14
CASSIGGGNRKLFF
>TRBJ2-7|.|TRBV6-5|15
CASSYGGGKSYEQYF
>TRBJ2-1|.|TRBV2|15
CASSEAWETDNEQFF
>TRBJ2-5|once|TRBV21-1|14
CASSTWDREETQYF
>TRBJ1-6|.|TRBV19|14
CASSIGENNSPLHF
>TRBJ2-5|.|TRBV5-3|19
CARSRIRMWEGPSRETQYF
>TRBJ2-1|.|TRBV7-9|14
CASSFGRVVDEQFF
>TRBJ1-1|.|TRBV18|17
CASSPGPPGPMNTEAFF
>TRBJ1-4|.|TRBV27|13
CASRGAGSEKLFF
>TRBJ2-6|.|TRBV5-1|13
CASSSGGANVLTF
>TRBJ2-7|.|TRBV6-6|14
CASSYLGGSYEQYF
>TRBJ1-1|.|TRBV29-1|10
CSVEMNQAFF
>TRBJ2-7|few|TRBV5-8|15
CASRPVGPSSYEQYF
>TRBJ1-4|.|TRBV28|17
CASSLQQGLGLNEKLFF
>TRBJ1-2|.|TRBV7-9|13
CASSQTGTYGYTF
>TRBJ2-7|.|TRBV29-1|13
CSVGTVFSYEQYF
>TRBJ2-2|.|TRBV5-6|15
CASSGLRSNTGELFF
>TRBJ1-5|.|TRBV28|18
CASSLLREATRGNQPQHF
>TRBJ1-4|.|TRBV7-9|12
CASSSGNEKLFF
>TRBJ2-1|.|TRBV5-1|16
CASSALLASSYNEQFF
>TRBJ2-1|few|TRBV10-1|16
CASSESIMGLKDEQFF
>TRBJ1-5|.|TRBV7-9|14
CASSYHLGDQPQHF
>TRBJ2-7|few|TRBV19|14
CASSITAAAYEQYF
>TRBJ1-4|.|TRBV4-1|15
CASSQESLTNEKLFF